This T cell receptor beta chain was sequenced in a study of identical twins. This clonotype was detected a few times. One entry per CDR3 protein results from TCRdb running MiXCR on the 5' RACE reads. The table lists 1.5 million to 2 million distinct CDR3 sequences, about 32% of them singletons. Germline V lookup: CDR1 MNHEY, CDR2 SVGAGI. The ends were cut back, 4 bases at V and 2 bases at J, with 14 bases in the middle. This CDR3 has 15 residues. The sequence was obtained from a newborn girl in good health. Sample: cord blood. The chain uses TRBV6-5 and TRBJ1-2; D is undetermined. The CDR3 DNA is TGTGCCAGCAGTTCCCCAGACCTGCCGAACTATGGCTACACCTTC. It specifies CASSSPDLPNYGYTF.